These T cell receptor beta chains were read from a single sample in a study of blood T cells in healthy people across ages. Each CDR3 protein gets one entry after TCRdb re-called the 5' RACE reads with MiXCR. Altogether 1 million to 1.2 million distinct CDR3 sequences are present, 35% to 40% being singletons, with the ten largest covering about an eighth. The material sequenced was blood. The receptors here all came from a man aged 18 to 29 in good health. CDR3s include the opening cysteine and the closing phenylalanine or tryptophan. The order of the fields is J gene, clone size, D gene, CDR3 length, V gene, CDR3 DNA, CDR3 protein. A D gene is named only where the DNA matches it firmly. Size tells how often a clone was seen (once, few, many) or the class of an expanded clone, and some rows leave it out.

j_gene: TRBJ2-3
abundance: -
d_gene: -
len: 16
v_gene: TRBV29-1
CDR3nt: TGCAGCGTCGGACTCTCGGGGAGGGGGAGCACAGATACGCAGTATTTT
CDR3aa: CSVGLSGRGSTDTQYF

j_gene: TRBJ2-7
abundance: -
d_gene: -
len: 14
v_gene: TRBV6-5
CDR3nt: TGTGCCAGCAGGACCGGGACAATCCCTTACGAGCAGTACTTC
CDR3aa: CASRTGTIPYEQYF

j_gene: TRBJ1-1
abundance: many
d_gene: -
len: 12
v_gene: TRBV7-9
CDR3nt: TGTGCCAGCAGCTACGACAGACGAGAAGCTTTCTTT
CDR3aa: CASSYDRREAFF

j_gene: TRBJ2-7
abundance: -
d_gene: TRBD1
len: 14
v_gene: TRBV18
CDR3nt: TGTGCCAGCTCACGAGGGGGCGACACCTACGAGCAGTACTTC
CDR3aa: CASSRGGDTYEQYF

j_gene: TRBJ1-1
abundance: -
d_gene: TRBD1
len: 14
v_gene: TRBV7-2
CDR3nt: TGTTCCAGCAGATTATCCCGTACAGGGGTTGAAGCTTTCTTT
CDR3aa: CSSRLSRTGVEAFF

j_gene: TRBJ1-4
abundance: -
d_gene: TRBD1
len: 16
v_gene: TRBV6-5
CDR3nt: TGTGCCAGCAGTTACAGCCGGGACAGGATAATTGAAAAACTGTTTTTT
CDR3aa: CASSYSRDRIIEKLFF

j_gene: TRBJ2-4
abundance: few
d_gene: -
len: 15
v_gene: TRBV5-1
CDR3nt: TGCGCCAGCAGCTTGGTAGGGGGTCCAGCGGACATTCAGTACTTC
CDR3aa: CASSLVGGPADIQYF

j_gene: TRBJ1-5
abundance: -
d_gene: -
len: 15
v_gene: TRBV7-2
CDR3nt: TGTGCCAGCAGCTACTACGCAGGCAGCAATCAGCCCCAGCATTTT
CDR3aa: CASSYYAGSNQPQHF

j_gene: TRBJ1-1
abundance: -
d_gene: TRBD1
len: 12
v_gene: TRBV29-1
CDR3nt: TGCAGCGCCACGACAGGGGGCACTGAAGCTTTCTTT
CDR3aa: CSATTGGTEAFF

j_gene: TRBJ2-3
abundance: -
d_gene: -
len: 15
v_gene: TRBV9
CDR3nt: TGTGCCAGCAGCGTAGGGACTCACTCATCCGATACGCAGTATTTT
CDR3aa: CASSVGTHSSDTQYF

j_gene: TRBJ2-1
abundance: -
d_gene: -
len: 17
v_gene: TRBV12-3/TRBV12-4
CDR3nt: TGTGCCAGCAGTTTGTCCGATCGGCGGGGCCCCTACAATGAGCAGTTCTTC
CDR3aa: CASSLSDRRGPYNEQFF

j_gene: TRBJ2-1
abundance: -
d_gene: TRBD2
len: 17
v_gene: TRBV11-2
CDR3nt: TGTGCCAGCAGCCCGACGACTAGCGAGGGAGTACAAGAGACCCAGTTCTTC
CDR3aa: CASSPTTSEGVQETQFF

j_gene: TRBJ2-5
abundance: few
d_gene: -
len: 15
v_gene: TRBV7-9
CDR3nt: TGTGCCAGCAGCTTATATTCCGGGGGCTGGGAGACCCAGTACTTC
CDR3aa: CASSLYSGGWETQYF

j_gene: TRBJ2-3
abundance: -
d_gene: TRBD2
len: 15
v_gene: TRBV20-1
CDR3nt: TGCAGTACTAGAGGACTAGCGGGGTACACAGATACGCAGTATTTT
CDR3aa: CSTRGLAGYTDTQYF

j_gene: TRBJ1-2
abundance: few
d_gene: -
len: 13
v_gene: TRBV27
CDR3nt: TGTGCCAGCAGTGTATCAGCTCTCTATGGCTACACCTTC
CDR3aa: CASSVSALYGYTF

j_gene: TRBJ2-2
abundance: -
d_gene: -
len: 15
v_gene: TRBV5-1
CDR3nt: TGCGCCAGCAGCTTGGCCCAGGGGGGAGCCGGGGAGCTGTTTTTT
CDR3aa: CASSLAQGGAGELFF